One sample yielded the 21 T cell receptor beta chains listed below, sequenced in a study of T cell responses to AZD1222 COVID-19 vaccine. Sequencing was performed with immunoSEQ multiplex PCR; in TCRdb, only in-frame clones are kept and a portion is missing. The sample includes roughly 150,000 clones, more than 70% of them seen just once. Source: peripheral blood, taken on day 0 of AZD1222 vaccination. The source of these receptors is an adult in good health.

V usage is TRBV7-9 and J usage is TRBJ2-5, with TRBD1 matching 9 bases. This CDR3 has 15 amino acids. V lost 5 bases to trimming and J lost 3 bases; unmatched junction nucleotides: 7. Germline lookup yields CDR1 SEHNR and CDR2 FQNEAQ (reference sequence). DNA of the CDR3: TGTGCCAGCAGCCGCCTTGACAGGGGGAAAGAGACCCAGTACTTC. Translating gives CASSRLDRGKETQYF.

This clone was counted once. V usage is TRBV24-1 and J usage is TRBJ2-5, with D maybe TRBD2 (6 bases). CDR1 KGHDR and CDR2 SFDVKD come from the germline V gene. The V gene lost 4 bases and the J gene lost 2 bases, with 13 bases spanning the gap. This CDR3 is built from 15 residues. The CDR3 DNA follows: TGTGCCACCAGTGACAGGGAGGAACAACAAGAGACCCAGTACTTC. Translated, it gives CATSDREEQQETQYF.

The chain carries TRBV4-2 and TRBJ2-5; D perhaps matches TRBD2 (6 bases). This CDR3 region has 15 residues. Germline V gives CDR1 LGHNA, CDR2 YNFKEQ. Trimming left V 1 base short and J 1 base short, with 10 bases between. CDR3 sequence reads: CASSQGAGPQETQYF. Here the CDR3 DNA reads TGTGCCAGCAGCCAAGGGGCGGGGCCCCAAGAGACCCAGTACTTC.

This chain uses TRBV24-1 with TRBJ2-1; TRBD2 agrees at 10 bases. Germline CDR1 reads KGHDR; CDR2 reads SFDVKD. The CDR3 contains 17 residues. Germline trimming cut 5 bases from V and 10 bases from J; bases unmatched to any gene: 16. The CDR3 loop is CATSVGPGLAFPAEQFF. DNA for the CDR3: TGTGCCACCAGTGTGGGACCGGGACTAGCGTTTCCCGCAGAGCAGTTCTTC.

The chain carries TRBV6-5 and TRBJ1-2; TRBD1 is a possible D gene (6 bases). This CDR3 spans 14 amino acids. The germline V gene encodes CDR1 MNHEY and CDR2 SVGAGI. CDR3 protein: CDRRGRGFVYGYTF. CDR3 DNA: TGTGATAGGCGGGGCAGGGGCTTCGTCTATGGCTACACCTTC.

The V gene is TRBV5-1, the J gene TRBJ1-2; the D is unclear. CDR1 is SGHRS and CDR2 is YFSETQ in the germline V gene. V lost 2 bases to trimming and J lost 2 bases, with 7 bases between them. This CDR3 has 13 amino acids. The CDR3 region is CASSFGGNYGYTF. CDR3 coding DNA: TGCGCCAGCAGCTTCGGAGGAAACTATGGCTACACCTTC.

The rearrangement joins TRBV30 to TRBJ1-6, with D maybe TRBD1 (6 bases). Trimming removed 2 bases at V and 7 bases at J, with 12 bases between. The CDR3 is made up of 14 amino acids. CDR1 is GTSNPN, CDR2 SVGIG, per germline (reference sequence). The CDR3 spells CAWSFTGKNSPLHF. In DNA form, the CDR3 reads TGTGCCTGGAGTTTTACAGGGAAGAATTCACCCCTCCACTTT.

V gene TRBV24-1 combines with J gene TRBJ1-4; D unclear. Trimming cost V 4 bases and J 8 bases, with 16 bases left between them. CDR1 is KGHDR and CDR2 is SFDVKD in the germline V gene. The CDR3 runs to 15 residues. The CDR3 DNA reads TGTGCCACCAGTGACCCCCTTCGGAATGGGGAAAAACTGTTTTTT. Protein sequence: CATSDPLRNGEKLFF.

This sequence joins TRBV7-9 and TRBJ2-2, with TRBD2 as a possible D gene (5 bases). The CDR3 consists of 14 residues. The V end lost 6 bases, the J end lost 4 bases, and 12 bases lay between the germline ends. The V gene's germline CDR1 is SEHNR and CDR2 FQNEAQ (reference sequence). CDR3 sequence: CASRGPGFTGELFF. In nucleotides, the CDR3 is TGTGCCAGCAGGGGCCCGGGGTTCACCGGGGAGCTGTTTTTT.

The chain couples TRBV6-5 to TRBJ1-3; D is ambiguous. V was shortened by 5 bases and J by 7 bases, with 12 bases between the two germline ends. Per the germline V gene, CDR1 is MNHEY and CDR2 is SVGAGI. CDR3 length: 13 residues. The DNA for the CDR3 is TGTGCCAGCAGTACCTCCCAGGTGAACACCATATATTTT. Translation gives CASSTSQVNTIYF.

This clone was seen more than once but under ten times. This sequence joins TRBV4-3 and TRBJ1-2; D is unclear. The V end was cut by 0 bases, the J end by 5 bases, with 10 bases between. Per germline, CDR1 LGHNA and CDR2 YSLEER. The CDR3 has 14 amino acids. This CDR3 reads CASSQETGSYGYTF. The CDR3 DNA follows: TGCGCCAGCAGCCAAGAAACGGGGTCTTATGGCTACACCTTC.

The sample holds a few counts of this clone. This chain uses TRBV27 with TRBJ1-5, with D uncertain. CDR3 length equals 14 residues. V lost 2 bases to trimming and J lost 7 bases, with 12 bases between them. The V gene's germline CDR1 is MNHEY and CDR2 SMNVEV (reference sequence). The CDR3 DNA reads TGTGCCAGCAGTTTAAGACGGGGAGGGCAGCCCCAGCATTTT. Protein product: CASSLRRGGQPQHF.

The J gene is TRBJ2-3, the V gene TRBV6-5; D is unclear. CDR3 length equals 15 residues. Germline V gene lookup returns CDR1 MNHEY and CDR2 SVGAGI. Trimming left V 2 bases short and J 0 bases short, with 9 bases between. Here the CDR3 DNA reads TGTGCCAGCAGTTACCAGCCAAGGAGCACAGATACGCAGTATTTT. This codes for CASSYQPRSTDTQYF.

The V call is TRBV5-8, the J call TRBJ1-5; D is perhaps TRBD1 (6 bases). Germline assignment: CDR1 SGHTS and CDR2 YDEGEE. This CDR3 comprises 14 residues. Trimming removed 1 base at V and 6 bases at J, with 11 bases between. In nucleotides, the CDR3 is TGTGCCAGCAGCTTGTGGCGGGGGCCTCAGCCCCAGCATTTT. This gives the protein CASSLWRGPQPQHF.

This sequence joins TRBV7-2 and TRBJ2-1; D gene uncertain. This CDR3 region has 14 residues. CDR1 is SGHTA and CDR2 is FQGNSA in the germline V gene. V was trimmed by 2 bases and J by 7 bases, leaving 12 bases between them. This CDR3 is CASSLFPVINEQFF. CDR3 DNA: TGTGCCAGCAGCTTATTCCCGGTAATAAATGAGCAGTTCTTC.

The CDR3: CASSLADQETQYF. The CDR3 DNA is TGTGCCAGCAGCTTAGCCGACCAAGAGACCCAGTACTTC. V is TRBV7-2 and J is TRBJ2-5; D remains ambiguous. V lost 0 bases to trimming and J lost 0 bases, with 2 bases between them. This CDR3 spans 13 amino acids. In germline, CDR1 is SGHTA, CDR2 FQGNSA.

The chain is built from TRBV19 and TRBJ2-1; the D gene is possibly TRBD1 (6 bases). CDR1 is LNHDA and CDR2 is SQIVND in the germline V gene (reference sequence). The V gene lost 7 bases and the J gene lost 5 bases, with 15 bases spanning the gap. The CDR3 sequence is 14 residues long. The CDR3 sequence: CASNTGSLDNEQFF. The CDR3 region has the DNA TGTGCCAGTAATACAGGGTCTTTGGACAATGAGCAGTTCTTC. The variable domain in full, with the rest retrieved from reference TRBV19 and TRBJ2-1, is DGGITQSPKYLFRKEGQNVTLSCEQNLNHDAMYWYRQDPGQGLRLIYYSQIVNDFQKGDIAEGYSVSREKKESFPLTVTSAQKNPTAFYLCASNTGSLDNEQFFGPGTRLTVL.

V usage is TRBV6-5 and J usage is TRBJ2-7, with 7 positions matching TRBD1. The CDR3 is made up of 13 amino acids. CDR1 is MNHEY, CDR2 SVGAGI, per germline. V lost 7 bases and J lost 5; bases outside the gene matches: 8. CDR3: CASTSRTGHEQYF. The CDR3 coding sequence is TGTGCCAGCACTTCCCGGACAGGACACGAGCAGTACTTC.

This clone was seen only once. The chain couples TRBV5-1 to TRBJ2-1; 10 nucleotides match TRBD1. CDR3 length: 16 residues. The ends lost 2 bases at V and 3 bases at J; junction bases unmatched: 5. The germline gives CDR1 SGHRS, CDR2 YFSETQ. The CDR3 coding sequence is TGCGCCAGCAGCTTCGGGACAGGGGAGATCTACAATGAGCAGTTCTTC. This encodes CASSFGTGEIYNEQFF.

The CDR3 sequence: CASSLGVFNNSPLHF. CDR3 DNA sequence: TGTGCCAGCAGTTTAGGGGTGTTCAATAATTCACCCCTCCACTTT. The V and J genes are TRBV28 and TRBJ1-6, with D unresolved. The germline CDR1 and CDR2 sequences are MDHEN and SYDVKM. V was cut by 2 bases and J by 5 bases, with 10 bases left in between. CDR3 length: 15 amino acids.

The rearrangement uses TRBV7-9 and TRBJ1-1; possible D gene TRBD1, 5 bases. V was cut by 2 bases and J by 4 bases, with 11 bases left in between. There are 14 residues in the CDR3. The V gene's germline CDR1 is SEHNR and CDR2 FQNEAQ (reference sequence). In DNA form, the CDR3 reads TGTGCCAGCAGCTTATCAGGGTCCCCCACTGAAGCTTTCTTT. Amino acid sequence: CASSLSGSPTEAFF.